Below are 30 T cell receptor beta chains sequenced from a single sample in a study of identical twins. One entry per CDR3 protein, called by TCRdb with MiXCR from the 5' RACE reads. The sample shows some 1,600,000 distinct CDR3 sequences, 32% of them seen only once. The sequencing input was cord blood. Receptors were obtained from a newborn girl in good health.

This clonotype was observed a few times. The chain is built from TRBV29-1 and TRBJ1-2, with D unclear. Germline values: CDR1 SQVTM, CDR2 ANQGSEA. The V and J ends lost 0 bases and 2 bases respectively, with 10 bases between them. This CDR3 has 14 residues. The CDR3 DNA reads TGCAGCGTTGAAGATCTTACGGGGAACTATGGCTACACCTTC. Its protein is CSVEDLTGNYGYTF.

This clonotype was seen ten or more times. The V call is TRBV2, the J call TRBJ2-1; D gene uncertain. Trimming cost V 6 bases and J 8 bases, with 5 bases left between them. CDR1 is SNHLY and CDR2 is FYNNEI in the germline V gene. CDR3 length: 10 amino acids. This CDR3 is CASRVYEQFF. The CDR3 region has the DNA TGTGCCAGCAGAGTCTATGAGCAGTTCTTC.

This sequence joins TRBV6-1 and TRBJ2-3; D may correspond to TRBD1 or TRBD2 (6 bases each). The CDR3 is made up of 14 amino acids. CDR1 MNHNS and CDR2 SASEGT come from the germline V gene. V was shortened by 2 bases and J by 4 bases, with 10 bases between the two germline ends. CDR3 loop: CASSERGGSDTQYF. The CDR3 DNA follows: TGTGCCAGCAGTGAAAGAGGGGGGTCAGATACGCAGTATTTT.

This chain joins TRBV24-1 and TRBJ1-5; 8 positions match TRBD1. V shed 6 bases, J shed 4 bases, and the junction held 4 bases outside the gene matches. Germline CDR1 reads KGHDR; CDR2 reads SFDVKD. The CDR3 extends over 14 amino acids. In nucleotides, the CDR3 is TGTGCCACCAGTCCCGGGACAGGTAATCAGCCCCAGCATTTT. It yields the protein CATSPGTGNQPQHF.

The V call is TRBV7-9, the J call TRBJ2-7, with a weak D call TRBD1 (6 bases). CDR1 and CDR2 (germline): SEHNR, FQNEAQ (reference sequence). V lost 3 bases and J lost 5, with 14 bases in between. CDR3 length: 14 amino acids. This chain's CDR3 is CASSFSRTAHEQYF. The CDR3 nucleotides read TGTGCCAGCAGCTTCTCCCGGACAGCCCACGAGCAGTACTTC.

The rearrangement uses TRBV5-1 and TRBJ2-1; 12 nucleotides agree with TRBD1. The trim removed 1 base at V and 6 bases at J, leaving 2 bases unmatched. This CDR3 has 15 residues. In germline, CDR1 is SGHRS, CDR2 YFSETQ. The CDR3 loop reads CASSLRDRGPNEQFF. In DNA, the CDR3 is TGCGCCAGCAGCTTGCGGGACAGGGGGCCCAATGAGCAGTTCTTC.

The chain recombines TRBV20-1 with TRBJ2-1; TRBD2 aligns across 8 bases. V lost 5 bases and J lost 10; bases outside the gene matches: 13. This CDR3 is 14 amino acids long. Germline values: CDR1 DFQATT, CDR2 SNEGSKA (reference sequence). CDR3 sequence: CSAQVGLEGEEQFF. CDR3 coding DNA: TGCAGTGCTCAGGTGGGACTAGAGGGGGAGGAGCAGTTCTTC.

The CDR3 region has the DNA TGTGCCAGCAGCGTAGTGGGGACTTCGGGGAACAATGAGCAGTTCTTC. This gives the protein CASSVVGTSGNNEQFF. V usage is TRBV9 and J usage is TRBJ2-1; TRBD2 is a possible D gene (6 bases). The V end was cut by 0 bases, the J end by 5 bases, with 15 bases between. The CDR3 covers 16 residues. The germline CDR1 and CDR2 sequences are SGDLS and YYNGEE.

The chain has TRBV25-1 and TRBJ1-3, with D hard to call. Germline CDR1 is MGHDK and CDR2 is SYGVNS. The CDR3 is made up of 13 amino acids. V was cut by 3 bases and J by 1 base, with 4 bases left in between. The CDR3 nucleotides are TGTGCCAGCAGTGAGGATTCTGGAAACACCATATATTTT. This sequence encodes CASSEDSGNTIYF.

This clonotype came up a few times. V and J are TRBV24-1 and TRBJ2-3, with D perhaps TRBD2 (5 bases). Per germline, CDR1 KGHDR and CDR2 SFDVKD. The CDR3 totals 14 residues. Between the trimmed V and J ends, which lost 9 bases and 0 bases, there was a span of 12 bases. CDR3 amino acids: CATDSGVSTDTQYF. For the CDR3, the DNA is TGTGCCACCGACTCCGGGGTTAGCACAGATACGCAGTATTTT.

This clonotype was counted at least ten times. Relative to the germline gene, one junction end is altered; a read error may explain this. The chain uses TRBV11-2 and TRBJ2-7; 9 bases match TRBD1. Germline CDR1 is SGHAT and CDR2 is FQNNGV. The CDR3 runs to 15 residues. The CDR3 reads CASSLETGGSYEQYF. The CDR3 DNA sequence: TGCGCCAGCAGCTTGGAGACAGGGGGCTCCTACGAGCAGTACTTC.

This clonotype was observed a handful of times. The chain links TRBV5-1 to TRBJ1-1; TRBD1 is a possible D gene (5 bases). This CDR3 contains 14 residues. Between the trimmed V and J ends, which lost 4 bases and 1 base, there was a span of 11 bases. Germline values: CDR1 SGHRS, CDR2 YFSETQ. The CDR3, as DNA: TGCGCCAGCAGCACGATTGGACAGAACACTGAAGCTTTCTTT. It is translated as CASSTIGQNTEAFF.

A few counts support this clonotype. The rearrangement uses TRBV20-1 and TRBJ2-3; D is uncertain. The CDR3 is 10 residues long. V shed 3 bases and J shed 6 bases, with 4 bases lying between them. Germline loops: CDR1 DFQATT, CDR2 SNEGSKA (reference sequence). This CDR3 reads CSARYDTQYF. In DNA form, the CDR3 reads TGCAGTGCTAGGTACGATACGCAGTATTTT.

At least ten counts were recorded for this clonotype. V is TRBV5-4 and J is TRBJ2-4; D might be TRBD1 or TRBD2, each matching 5 bases. The germline V gene encodes CDR1 SGHNT and CDR2 YYREEE (reference sequence). CDR3 size: 13 residues. Deletions cut 3 bases from V and 7 bases from J, with 11 bases between. In DNA, the CDR3 is TGTGCCAGCAGCTATCTCGGGGCGAACATTCAGTACTTC. Its translation: CASSYLGANIQYF.

This clonotype appeared a few times. The rearrangement uses TRBV6-2 or TRBV6-3 and TRBJ2-5; 11 bases align to TRBD2. Germline V gives CDR1 MNHEY, CDR2 SVGEGT. The V segment lost 6 bases and the J segment 0 bases; nucleotides outside the gene matches: 12. The CDR3 totals 18 residues. In DNA form, the CDR3 reads TGTGCCAGCAGCCCCGGGACTAGCGGACTACTTCACCAAGAGACCCAGTACTTC. Its translation: CASSPGTSGLLHQETQYF.

The V and J genes are TRBV2 and TRBJ2-5; 11 nucleotides agree with TRBD1. With 2 bases clipped from V and 5 bases from J, the junction kept 10 bases outside the gene matches. Germline loops: CDR1 SNHLY, CDR2 FYNNEI. This CDR3 is 17 amino acids long. The CDR3 nucleotides are TGTGCCAGCAGTGAAAGGACAGGGGGCGGGAAACAGGAGACCCAGTACTTC. Protein sequence: CASSERTGGGKQETQYF.

The V gene is TRBV12-3 or TRBV12-4, the J gene TRBJ2-1; 9 bases agree with TRBD1. The CDR3 covers 15 residues. The J segment lost 6 bases and the V segment lost 3 bases, leaving 6 bases of the junction unmatched. The CDR3 protein is CASSLGTGTRNEQFF. CDR3 nucleotide sequence: TGTGCCAGCAGTTTGGGGACAGGGACCCGCAATGAGCAGTTCTTC.

CDR3 amino acids: CSARGGLAGETQYF. CDR3 nucleotide sequence: TGCAGTGCTAGAGGGGGACTAGCGGGAGAGACCCAGTACTTC. The V and J genes are TRBV20-1 and TRBJ2-4, with TRBD2 identical over 12 bases. The end of the DNA is better explained by TRBJ2-5, so the J call may be wrong. The CDR3 sequence is 14 residues long. The germline V gene encodes CDR1 DFQATT and CDR2 SNEGSKA (reference sequence).

This clonotype was detected only a few times. The chain is built from TRBV5-1 and TRBJ2-3; a weak D match, TRBD1 (5 bases). From germline, CDR1 is SGHRS and CDR2 YFSETQ. V shed 0 bases and J shed 1 base, with 9 bases lying between them. The CDR3 sequence is 15 residues long. CDR3 loop: CASSLEGHGTDTQYF. DNA for the CDR3: TGCGCCAGCAGCTTGGAGGGGCATGGCACAGATACGCAGTATTTT. Variable domain in full (rest from reference TRBV5-1 and TRBJ2-3): KAGVTQTPRYLIKTRGQQVTLSCSPISGHRSVSWYQQTPGQGLQFLFEYFSETQRNKGNFPGRFSGRQFSNSRSEMNVSTLELGDSALYLCASSLEGHGTDTQYFGPGTRLTVL.

CDR3 nucleotides: TGTGCCAGCGGGCTGATTAGCAATCAGCCCCAGCATTTT. Its translation: CASGLISNQPQHF. The gene calls are TRBV6-1 and TRBJ1-5; D is undetermined. The CDR3 is 13 amino acids. V shed 8 bases and J shed 0 bases, with 8 bases lying between them. In germline, CDR1 is MNHNS, CDR2 SASEGT.

The gene calls are TRBV7-9 and TRBJ1-1; D is undetermined. The CDR3 spans 14 residues. V shed 4 bases and J shed 1 base, with 10 bases lying between them. From germline, CDR1 is SEHNR and CDR2 FQNEAQ (reference sequence). CDR3 residues: CASSSKPKNTEAFF. DNA for the CDR3: TGTGCCAGCAGCTCGAAGCCCAAGAACACTGAAGCTTTCTTT.

V gene TRBV20-1 combines with J gene TRBJ2-5; D is possibly TRBD1 or TRBD2 (5 bases each). The CDR3 spans 15 residues. Trimming removed 3 bases at V and 5 bases at J, with 19 bases between. Germline-derived CDR1 and CDR2 are DFQATT and SNEGSKA (reference sequence). The chain's CDR3 is CSASFPGPYAETQYF. In DNA form, the CDR3 reads TGCAGTGCTAGCTTTCCGGGGCCCTACGCCGAGACCCAGTACTTC.

V gene TRBV24-1 combines with J gene TRBJ2-5; TRBD2 matches at 12 bases. V was clipped by 4 bases and J by 11 bases; unmatched bases: 16. The germline gives CDR1 KGHDR, CDR2 SFDVKD. This CDR3 spans 17 amino acids. CDR3: CATSDPVLAGGGNEQYF. In DNA form, the CDR3 reads TGTGCCACCAGTGACCCCGTACTAGCGGGAGGTGGGAATGAGCAGTACTTC.

This clonotype occurred a few times. V is TRBV20-1 and J is TRBJ2-3; a weak D match, TRBD1 (5 bases). The CDR3 covers 14 residues. Germline lookup yields CDR1 DFQATT and CDR2 SNEGSKA (reference sequence). The V end was cut by 5 bases, the J end by 4 bases, with 16 bases between. The CDR3 bases are TGCAGTGCTTCCCGGGCAGGGTCCCCAGATACGCAGTATTTT. Translating gives CSASRAGSPDTQYF.

This clonotype showed up just a few times. The rearrangement joins TRBV7-2 to TRBJ2-3, with D maybe TRBD2 (6 bases). The CDR3 sequence is 13 residues long. The ends were cut back, 4 bases at V and 8 bases at J, with 13 bases in the middle. Germline V gene lookup returns CDR1 SGHTA and CDR2 FQGNSA. The CDR3 loop reads CASSSRLVATQYF. CDR3 coding DNA: TGTGCCAGCAGCTCAAGACTAGTAGCTACGCAGTATTTT.

CDR3 sequence reads: CATSRDRGQTNEKLFF. CDR3 DNA: TGTGCCACCAGCAGGGACAGGGGGCAGACTAATGAAAAACTGTTTTTT. The chain recombines TRBV24-1 with TRBJ1-4; 12 bases align to TRBD1. The germline CDR1 and CDR2 sequences are KGHDR and SFDVKD. The CDR3 totals 16 residues. Trimming took 7 bases from V and 2 from J; bases not matched to a gene: 4.

This clonotype occurred a few times. This chain links TRBV6-6 with TRBJ1-5; TRBD1 is a possible D gene (6 bases). The germline V gene encodes CDR1 MNHNY and CDR2 SVGAGI (reference sequence). The V end was cut by 5 bases, the J end by 7 bases, with 21 bases between. This CDR3 region has 16 residues. Here the CDR3 DNA reads TGTGCCAGCAGTAGGACCATCTCGGGGGCAGGGCAGCCCCAGCATTTT. Translation gives CASSRTISGAGQPQHF.

This clonotype was picked up a small number of times. The J gene is TRBJ1-5, the V gene TRBV20-1; a weak D match, TRBD1 (6 bases). There are 18 residues in the CDR3. The ends were cut back, 1 base at V and 2 bases at J, with 21 bases in the middle. Per the germline V gene, CDR1 is DFQATT and CDR2 is SNEGSKA (reference sequence). The CDR3: CSARGNLQGIVRNQPQHF. The CDR3 coding sequence is TGCAGTGCTAGAGGTAACTTACAGGGTATTGTACGCAATCAGCCCCAGCATTTT.

The sample holds a few counts of this clonotype. The chain joins TRBV7-9 to TRBJ2-1; 10 positions match TRBD2. Germline CDR1 is SEHNR and CDR2 is FQNEAQ (reference sequence). The V segment lost 0 bases and the J segment 2 bases; nucleotides outside the gene matches: 1. The CDR3 totals 16 residues. CDR3 DNA: TGTGCCAGCAGCTTAGCCGGACTAGCGGCCTACAATGAGCAGTTCTTC. Translation: CASSLAGLAAYNEQFF.

Only a few counts were recorded for this clonotype. The V and J genes are TRBV10-3 and TRBJ2-3, with D maybe TRBD2 (6 bases). CDR1 is ENHRY and CDR2 is SYGVKD in the germline V gene. Between the trimmed V and J ends, which lost 6 bases and 3 bases, there was a span of 13 bases. The CDR3 spans 14 residues. CDR3 residues: CAIRGGLMTDTQYF. CDR3 bases: TGTGCCATCAGGGGGGGATTGATGACAGATACGCAGTATTTT.